This T cell receptor (beta chain) was identified during a study of PD-1 blockade in classical Hodgkin lymphoma. Regarding the study as a whole: Lower baseline TCR diversity marked trial partial responders and progressors. Nivolumab starters within 1 year of ASCT were excluded.

About this clone itself: Its target is unknown.

Libraries were prepared by immunoSEQ multiplex PCR; TCRdb keeps only in-frame clonotypes and omits some of them. The sample records some 6,800 clones, around three quarters being singletons. All trial patients relapsed after autologous stem cell transplantation. The clonotype comes from a human donor with classical Hodgkin lymphoma. The input for sequencing was peripheral blood mononuclear cells (PBMCs), taken at baseline.

The CDR3 loop reads CASRRDPGPYEQYF. CDR3 sequence (DNA): TGTGCCAGCAGAAGGGACCCCGGGCCCTACGAGCAGTACTTC. V usage is TRBV6-6 and J usage is TRBJ2-7, with D perhaps given as TRBD1 or TRBD2 (5 bases each). CDR1 and CDR2 from the germline V gene are MNHNY and SVGAGI (reference sequence). V was shortened by 6 bases and J by 2 bases, with 14 bases between the two germline ends. The CDR3 is 14 amino acids.